This entry lists 6 T cell receptor beta chains sequenced from one sample in a study of shared clonotypes between healthy human individuals. Only in-frame clones appear in the TCRdb table, and some are missing; sequencing was by immunoSEQ multiplex PCR. In the table there are 1,400,000 or so clones, just under 99% of which are singletons. The sample comprised naive CD4+ T cells sorted from blood. As for subset: CD45RA+ positively selected. These receptors all stem from a man younger than 45 in good health.

The rearrangement links TRBV18 to TRBJ1-5; tentative D call: TRBD1 (6 bases). Trimming shortened V by 6 bases and J by 7 bases, and 16 bases separated the two germline ends. This CDR3 comprises 14 residues. In germline, CDR1 is KGHSH, CDR2 LQKENI. The CDR3 spells CASSVQGPGQPQHF. CDR3 nucleotides: TGTGCCAGCTCCGTCCAGGGGCCGGGACAGCCCCAGCATTTT.

The chain joins TRBV19 to TRBJ2-3, with 13 nucleotides matching TRBD2. The CDR3 runs 19 residues. Germline assignment: CDR1 LNHDA and CDR2 SQIVND (reference sequence). J lost 2 bases, V lost 5 bases, and 13 bases had no gene match. CDR3 nucleotide sequence: TGTGCCAGTAGTGTGACTAGCGGGAGGACCAGATCCTACACAGATACGCAGTATTTT. It encodes CASSVTSGRTRSYTDTQYF.

This clone was seen once. This sample also contains other DNA sequences that code for the same CDR3. This chain joins TRBV2 and TRBJ1-2, with TRBD1 as a possible D gene (5 bases). CDR3 length: 13 residues. The V gene's germline CDR1 is SNHLY and CDR2 FYNNEI. Trimming shortened V by 4 bases and J by 2 bases, and 8 bases separated the two germline ends. CDR3: CASSGQGNYGYTF. CDR3 DNA: TGTGCCAGCAGTGGGCAGGGCAACTATGGCTACACCTTC.

The CDR3 nucleotides are TGCGCCAGCAGCTTGTTCCTTCGGGGTTCCTCCTACGAGCAGTACTTC. Amino acids: CASSLFLRGSSYEQYF. The chain uses TRBV5-1 and TRBJ2-7; D possibly corresponds to TRBD2 (5 bases). CDR3 length equals 16 residues. Trimming removed 1 base at V and 0 bases at J, with 14 bases between. Germline loops: CDR1 SGHRS, CDR2 YFSETQ.

The chain has TRBV30 and TRBJ1-5; TRBD1 matches 9 bases. V shed 3 bases, J shed 4 bases, and the junction held 4 bases outside the gene matches. The CDR3 is 14 residues long. Germline loops: CDR1 GTSNPN, CDR2 SVGIG (reference sequence). CDR3 in amino acids: CAWRPGTGNQPQHF. CDR3 DNA: TGTGCCTGGAGGCCCGGGACAGGGAATCAGCCCCAGCATTTT. Combining the CDR3 with reference TRBV30 and TRBJ1-5 gives the whole variable domain SQTIHQWPATLVQPVGSPLSLECTVEGTSNPNLYWYRQAAGRGLQLLFYSVGIGQISSEVPQNLSASRPQDRQFILSSKKLLLSDSGFYLCAWRPGTGNQPQHFGDGTRLSIL.

The chain carries TRBV5-4 and TRBJ2-7; D is perhaps TRBD2 (6 bases). The CDR3 has 15 residues. With 3 bases removed from V and 6 bases from J, the gap between germline ends came to 19 bases. Germline CDR1 reads SGHNT; CDR2 reads YYREEE (reference sequence). CDR3 in amino acids: CASSSVQRVLSEQYF. In DNA, the CDR3 is TGTGCCAGCAGCTCGGTACAGCGGGTACTTAGCGAGCAGTACTTC.